This T cell receptor beta chain stems from a study of blood T cell repertoires in COVID-19. Study in general: T cells, B-cell-depleted T cells, or PBMCs provided the cDNA or gDNA that served as material.

Authors' methods: Amplification of reference gene primers provided the estimated nucleated cell counts. TCRdb keeps only in-frame clones here, not all; method: immunoSEQ multiplex PCR. V and J calls and clone size follow that table, whereas D and trimming were derived from the DNA. The table has 150,000 to 200,000 clones, 70% to 90% seen once. V lost 4 bases to trimming and J lost 9 bases; unmatched junction nucleotides: 16. Germline lookup yields CDR1 LNHDA and CDR2 SQIVND (reference sequence). The CDR3 sequence is 16 residues long. V and J are TRBV19 and TRBJ2-5; 8 bases align to TRBD1. Source material: peripheral blood. This clonotype originated in a woman in her 30s with active or convalescent COVID-19. The CDR3 protein is CASSTGQGRSRGAQYF. CDR3 nucleotides: TGTGCCAGTAGTACCGGACAGGGAAGGTCCAGGGGGGCCCAGTACTTC. Based on the CDR3 plus reference TRBV19 and TRBJ2-5, the full variable domain is DGGITQSPKYLFRKEGQNVTLSCEQNLNHDAMYWYRQDPGQGLRLIYYSQIVNDFQKGDIAEGYSVSREKKESFPLTVTSAQKNPTAFYLCASSTGQGRSRGAQYFGPGTRLLVL.